A single sample is the source of the 15 T cell receptor beta chains below, sequenced in a study of cytomegalovirus exposure and HLA in healthy donors. It was with 60 Vbeta and 13 Jbeta primers that the PCR ran. Assay used: immunoSEQ multiplex PCR; TCRdb lists only in-frame clones, some missing. The sample has 95,000 to 150,000 clones, 77% seen once; the top ten hold roughly 4%. Material for sequencing was PBMCs. These receptors came from a human donor in good health.

The genes are TRBV10-3 and TRBJ2-2; the match to TRBD1 covers 9 bases. The CDR3 runs to 15 residues. CDR1 is ENHRY and CDR2 is SYGVKD in the germline V gene. V dropped 6 bases and J dropped 5; count of bases not matched to a gene: 7. Here the CDR3 reads CAISPGQGVTGELFF. As DNA, the CDR3 is TGTGCCATCAGCCCGGGACAGGGCGTGACCGGGGAGCTGTTTTTT.

The sample holds a few counts of this clone. The V and J genes are TRBV5-1 and TRBJ2-3; maybe TRBD2 (6 bases). Trimming shortened V by 7 bases and J by 1 base, and 13 bases separated the two germline ends. Germline-derived CDR1 and CDR2 are SGHRS and YFSETQ. CDR3 length equals 14 residues. CDR3 sequence (DNA): TGCGCCAGCGGACGGGAGTCCGGCACAGATACGCAGTATTTT. Protein product: CASGRESGTDTQYF.

The gene calls are TRBV27 and TRBJ1-1; D ambiguous. Germline V CDR1 and CDR2: MNHEY, SMNVEV (reference sequence). Trimming pared 6 bases from V and 4 bases from J, leaving 18 bases between. The CDR3 consists of 15 residues. The DNA for the CDR3 is TGTGCCAGCAGATTAGTCTCCCGGTCAGGCACTGAAGCTTTCTTT. Residues: CASRLVSRSGTEAFF.

This sequence joins TRBV6-1 and TRBJ2-4, with D possibly being TRBD2 (6 bases). V lost 4 bases, J lost 0 bases, and 19 bases lay in between. Germline values: CDR1 MNHNS, CDR2 SASEGT. This CDR3 spans 18 amino acids. CDR3 in DNA: TGTGCCAGCAGTGTTCGTCTAGGAGGGGCAGGAGCCAAAAACATTCAGTACTTC. It is translated as CASSVRLGGAGAKNIQYF.

As regards this clone: Compared with germline, one end of the junction differs, possibly owing to a read error. V and J are TRBV7-7 and TRBJ2-5; D is possibly TRBD1 (6 bases). The end of the DNA fits TRBJ2-7 better, so the J call may be wrong. The CDR3 extends over 16 amino acids. CDR1 is SSHAT and CDR2 is FNYEAQ in the germline V gene (reference sequence). The CDR3 loop is CASSLGGGTLTYEQYF. CDR3 bases: TGTGCTAGCAGCCTCGGTGGTGGGACACTAACCTACGAGCAGTACTTC.

The V call is TRBV28, the J call TRBJ1-2, with D possibly being TRBD1 (5 bases). V shed 4 bases and J shed 4 bases, with 13 bases lying between them. CDR1 is MDHEN, CDR2 SYDVKM, per germline. The CDR3 runs to 14 residues. The CDR3 DNA sequence: TGTGCCAGCAGTTCCCTGGACACGATCTATGGCTACACCTTC. Its translation is CASSSLDTIYGYTF.

This chain connects TRBV6-1 to TRBJ1-3; D may be TRBD1 (5 bases). The CDR3 is 13 amino acids. V was cut by 6 bases and J by 6 bases, with 12 bases left in between. The germline gives CDR1 MNHNS, CDR2 SASEGT. The CDR3 region is CASSSGQENTIYF. CDR3 nucleotide sequence: TGTGCCAGCAGCTCCGGACAAGAAAACACCATATATTTT.

This chain uses TRBV5-4 with TRBJ2-1, with TRBD1 matching 7 bases. Trimming cost V 3 bases and J 0 bases; bases outside gene matches: 6. The CDR3 contains 16 residues. Germline V lookup: CDR1 SGHNT, CDR2 YYREEE (reference sequence). CDR3 in amino acids: CASSYGQDSSYNEQFF. The CDR3 nucleotides are TGTGCCAGCAGCTACGGACAGGACAGCTCCTACAATGAGCAGTTCTTC.

The chain joins TRBV6-1 to TRBJ2-2; 10 nucleotides line up with TRBD2. CDR3 length: 17 residues. The germline CDR1 and CDR2 sequences are MNHNS and SASEGT. V trimming: 2 bases; J trimming: 7 bases; junction bases outside the gene matches: 10. CDR3 residues: CASSEQGASGRFGELFF. CDR3 DNA: TGTGCCAGCAGTGAACAGGGTGCTAGCGGGAGATTCGGGGAGCTGTTTTTT.

This chain connects TRBV11-2 to TRBJ1-1, with D maybe TRBD1 (5 bases). Trimming cost V 1 base and J 0 bases, with 12 bases left between them. CDR3 length: 16 residues. From germline, CDR1 is SGHAT and CDR2 FQNNGV. As DNA, the CDR3 is TGTGCCAGCAGCTTAGTGGCAGGGTTGATGAACACTGAAGCTTTCTTT. It translates to CASSLVAGLMNTEAFF.

In DNA form, the CDR3 reads TGTGCCAGCAGCTTAGATGAAGGCGGTACCACAGATACGCAGTATTTT. It is translated as CASSLDEGGTTDTQYF. The chain couples TRBV11-2 to TRBJ2-3; the D is unclear. Germline CDR1 SGHAT, CDR2 FQNNGV. The CDR3 has 16 residues. Trimming removed 0 bases from V and 2 bases from J, with 12 bases in between.

J is TRBJ1-2 and V is TRBV6-5; D gene uncertain. Germline V gives CDR1 MNHEY, CDR2 SVGAGI. The CDR3 extends over 14 amino acids. Deletions cut 5 bases from V and 3 bases from J, with 13 bases between. CDR3 loop: CASSDEGRDYGYTF. Written as DNA, the CDR3 is TGTGCCAGCAGTGACGAGGGAAGGGACTATGGCTACACCTTC.

This clone was seen a handful of times. V gene TRBV21-1 combines with J gene TRBJ1-4; TRBD1, the table's D call, lacks a check against the DNA. TRBV21-1 is described as a pseudogene. The CDR3 is made up of 17 amino acids. The CDR3 region has the DNA TGTGCCAGCAGCAAAGGAGAAGCCGGGACAGGGGATGAAAAACTGTTTTTT. Residues: CASSKGEAGTGDEKLFF.

The chain is built from TRBV11-2 and TRBJ2-5; 7 nucleotides match TRBD2. Germline V lookup: CDR1 SGHAT, CDR2 FQNNGV. This CDR3 spans 11 amino acids. After removal of 6 bases from V and 10 bases from J, the junction contained 5 bases not matched to a gene. CDR3 residues: CASSGGEVQYF. The CDR3 bases are TGTGCCAGCAGTGGGGGGGAGGTCCAGTACTTC.

This clone was counted between two and nine times. The V gene is TRBV5-1, the J gene TRBJ1-2; D ambiguous. Germline-derived CDR1 and CDR2 are SGHRS and YFSETQ. CDR3 length: 13 residues. V lost 7 bases and J lost 2, with 12 bases in between. The CDR3 is CASSDGNNYGYTF. The CDR3 DNA reads as TGCGCCAGCTCTGACGGGAACAACTATGGCTACACCTTC.